The 4 T cell receptor beta chains in this list originate from one sample, sequenced in a study of PD-1 blockade in classical Hodgkin lymphoma. This sample's time point: cycle 4 day 1 (C4D1), after 6 weeks of nivolumab. Relapse after autologous stem cell transplantation occurred in every patient, and brentuximab vedotin exposure varied. Starting with thawed PBMCs, CD4+ T cells were purified by magnetic negative selection. Method: immunoSEQ multiplex PCR; TCRdb's copy keeps in-frame clones and lacks some. Here the sample spans around 12,000 clones, almost 90% being singletons. The sample was CD4+ T cells from blood, taken before the fourth cycle of nivolumab. The origin of the receptors is a human donor with classical Hodgkin lymphoma.

As DNA, the CDR3 is TGTGCCAGCAGCTTGGATGGGAGGGGCAATCAGCCCCAGCATTTT. It encodes CASSLDGRGNQPQHF. The chain links TRBV5-6 to TRBJ1-5; D is ambiguous. V was trimmed by 0 bases and J by 2 bases, leaving 9 bases between them. Germline CDR1 reads SGHDT; CDR2 reads YYEEEE. The CDR3 contains 15 residues.

The rearrangement uses TRBV7-2 and TRBJ1-2, with TRBD1 matching over 10 bases. This CDR3 spans 17 amino acids. Losses at the gene ends were 1 base for V and 4 bases for J; bases not matched to a gene: 9. The germline V gene has CDR1 SGHTA and CDR2 FQGNSA. CDR3 DNA sequence: TGTGCCAGCAGCTTAGTCCCGACAGGGGGCAAGGGCTATGGCTACACCTTC. It codes for CASSLVPTGGKGYGYTF.

V is TRBV5-1 and J is TRBJ2-3, with 10 nucleotides matching TRBD2. Germline V gene data show CDR1 as SGHRS and CDR2 as YFSETQ. The CDR3 is 18 amino acids. The trim removed 4 bases at V and 0 bases at J, leaving 11 bases unmatched. The CDR3 region has the DNA TGCGCCAGCAGCCCCCAAACGCCGACTAGCGGGAGCACAGATACGCAGTATTTT. Its protein is CASSPQTPTSGSTDTQYF.

V is TRBV6-1 and J is TRBJ2-3; unclear D gene. The CDR3 extends over 13 amino acids. Germline values: CDR1 MNHNS, CDR2 SASEGT. The ends were cut back, 10 bases at V and 3 bases at J, with 14 bases in the middle. CDR3 region: CATRAVGTDTQYF. The CDR3 DNA is TGTGCCACCCGGGCCGTGGGGACAGATACGCAGTATTTT.